Listed below are T cell receptor beta chains from one sample, sequenced in a study of cytomegalovirus exposure and HLA in healthy donors. The data were produced by immunoSEQ multiplex PCR, yet TCRdb's version contains in-frame clones alone and is incomplete. Of about 130,000 clones in the sample, 89% are singletons; the top ten hold about 1.1%. The sequenced sample consisted of PBMCs. All receptors come from a woman younger than 35 in good health and CMV-seronegative. Both conserved end residues are part of each CDR3. A D gene is named only where the DNA matches it firmly. Some rows have no size entry. The others give once, few or many, or a class for an expanded clone.

. | TRBJ2-7 | TRBD2 | TRBV30 | TGTGCCTGGAGTGTACAGAGGACTAGCGGGAGGGCCTCCTACGAGCAGTACTTC | CAWSVQRTSGRASYEQYF
. | TRBJ1-3 | TRBD1 | TRBV6-5 | TGTGCCAGCAGTGCGGACAGGGCTGATGGAAACACCATATATTTT | CASSADRADGNTIYF
. | TRBJ1-5 | TRBD1 | TRBV28 | TGTGCCAGCAGCTCGGGACAGGGCAATCAGCCCCAGCATTTT | CASSSGQGNQPQHF
. | TRBJ2-1 | TRBD2 | TRBV7-2 | TGTGCCAGCAGCTTAACTAGCGGGAGCAATGAGCAGTTCTTC | CASSLTSGSNEQFF
. | TRBJ1-5 | TRBD1 | TRBV28 | TGTGCCAGCAGTTCGGGACAGGGCCGGCAGCCCCAGCATTTT | CASSSGQGRQPQHF
. | TRBJ1-1 | TRBD1 | TRBV5-1 | TGCGCCAGCAGCGACGCCAAGGGGGCCAACACTGAAGCTTTCTTT | CASSDAKGANTEAFF
once | TRBJ1-1 | TRBD1 | TRBV12-5 | TGTGCTAGTGGTTTTACCCCGGGACAGGGGCCGATTGAAGCTTTCTTT | CASGFTPGQGPIEAFF
. | TRBJ1-2 | . | TRBV21-1 | TGTGCCAGCAGCAAACTTCGGGGGACGATAGGTGGCTACACCTTC | CASSKLRGTIGGYTF
. | TRBJ2-7 | . | TRBV13 | TGTGCCAGCAGGGGGGAGGGGGCCTACGAGCAGTACTTC | CASRGEGAYEQYF
. | TRBJ2-2 | . | TRBV27 | TGTGCCAGCAGTCTAAACAGGGCCCCCGGGGAGCTGTTTTTT | CASSLNRAPGELFF
. | TRBJ1-1 | . | TRBV5-6 | TGTGCCAGCAGGGTGGACAGAATGAACACTGAAGCTTTCTTT | CASRVDRMNTEAFF
. | TRBJ1-2 | TRBD1 | TRBV11-2 | TGTGCCAGCAGCTTTGGGGACAGGGGATCATATGGCTACACCTTC | CASSFGDRGSYGYTF
. | TRBJ1-1 | TRBD1 | TRBV28 | TGTGCCAGCAGAACCGCCGGGACAGGGGTTCGGACTGAAGCTTTCTTT | CASRTAGTGVRTEAFF
few | TRBJ1-2 | . | TRBV28 | TGTGCCAGCAGATCGGGCGGGAATGGCTACACCTTC | CASRSGGNGYTF
large | TRBJ1-1 | . | TRBV10-2 | TGCGCCAGCAGTCTCAGTCCTAACACTGAAGCTTTCTTT | CASSLSPNTEAFF
. | TRBJ1-1 | . | TRBV18 | TGTGCCAGCTCACCACTTAGGGAGGCGCCAGCTTTCTTT | CASSPLREAPAFF
. | TRBJ1-1 | TRBD1 | TRBV5-1 | TGCGCCAGCAGCTTGGAGGGCAGGGGGAATGAAGCTTTCTTT | CASSLEGRGNEAFF
. | TRBJ1-1 | TRBD1 | TRBV6-1 | TGTGCCAGCACCGCGACAGGGGATGTCTCTGAAGCTTTCTTT | CASTATGDVSEAFF
. | TRBJ1-1 | . | TRBV28 | TGTGCCAGCAGCGGGGGGAGATCAGAAGCTTTCTTT | CASSGGRSEAFF
. | TRBJ1-2 | . | TRBV7-2 | TGTGCCAGCAGCTTAGATCGGGAAGGTGGCTACACCTTC | CASSLDREGGYTF
. | TRBJ2-4 | TRBD2 | TRBV27 | TGTGCCAGCAGTTTAATTAGACGACTAGCGGGATCGAACATTCAGTACTTC | CASSLIRRLAGSNIQYF
. | TRBJ1-2 | . | TRBV18 | TGTGCCAGCTCACGCGAACAGGGTGCCGGCTACACCTTC | CASSREQGAGYTF
. | TRBJ1-5 | . | TRBV7-2 | TGTGCCAGCAGCTCTCCGGGTGAAATACCCGATTCCCATCAGCCCCAGCATTTT | CASSSPGEIPDSHQPQHF
. | TRBJ1-1 | TRBD1 | TRBV6-4 | TGTGCCAGCAGTGGTGGGACAGAGAACACTGAAGCTTTCTTT | CASSGGTENTEAFF
. | TRBJ2-3 | . | TRBV2 | TGTGCCAGCGACACTGCTACGCAGTATTTT | CASDTATQYF
once | TRBJ2-7 | . | TRBV7-6 | TGTGCCAGCAGCTTGGATTCCAGGGGACGCTATCCTAACTACGAGCAGTACTTC | CASSLDSRGRYPNYEQYF
once | TRBJ2-5 | TRBD2 | TRBV7-8 | TGTGCCAGCAGCACCCGCGGACCGGCGGGGGGGGAGACCCAGTACTTC | CASSTRGPAGGETQYF
few | TRBJ1-2 | . | TRBV11-2 | TGTGCCAGCAGCACCGTGAAAGGGGGGGCTCCAGCTAACTATGGCTACACCTTC | CASSTVKGGAPANYGYTF
. | TRBJ1-2 | TRBD1 | TRBV27 | TGTGCCAGCAGTTATGGACAGGGAATTGGCTACACCTTC | CASSYGQGIGYTF
. | TRBJ2-3 | TRBD1 | TRBV5-1 | TGCGCCAGCAGCTTGGGTCAGGGGGGCACAGATACGCAGTATTTT | CASSLGQGGTDTQYF
. | TRBJ1-1 | . | TRBV30 | TGTGCCTGGAGTCTCTCCGGGGGAACCTTCACTGAAGCTTTCTTT | CAWSLSGGTFTEAFF
. | TRBJ1-1 | TRBD1 | TRBV30 | TGTGCCTGGGAGAAGACAGGGGAGACTAAAGCTTTCTTT | CAWEKTGETKAFF
. | TRBJ1-6 | TRBD1 | TRBV27 | TGTGCCAGCAGTTTAGAAGACAGGGGAGGTGGTTCACCCCTCCACTTT | CASSLEDRGGGSPLHF
. | TRBJ1-1 | TRBD1 | TRBV28 | TGTGCGGGCGCCGGGACAGCCAACCTAATGAACACTGAAGCTTTCTTT | CAGAGTANLMNTEAFF
. | TRBJ1-1 | . | TRBV30 | TGTGCCTGGAGCCCCCTCACTGAAGCTTTCTTT | CAWSPLTEAFF